The clone carrying this TCR beta chain has more than one count but fewer than ten. Antigen specificity is unknown. Clones were read by immunoSEQ multiplex PCR, and TCRdb kept only the in-frame ones, dropping some. The table shows about 100,000 clones, with about 90% occurring only once. The record originates from a study of graft-versus-host responses after intestinal transplantation. At the level of the study: The transplants performed in recipients were multivisceral, liver-intestinal, or isolated intestinal. Study results and caveats: Allografts from individuals with graft-donor T cell macrochimerism displayed high graft-versus-host to host-versus-graft clonal ratios. Maximum circulating GvH clone levels tracked with early post-transplant HvG decreases.

The CDR3 spans 16 residues. Trimming took 5 bases from V and 0 from J, leaving 14 bases between them. Germline CDR1 reads MNHNY; CDR2 reads SVGAGI (reference sequence). The source is a human donor who was the organ donor for an intestinal transplant. The rearrangement joins TRBV6-6 to TRBJ1-3; D call uncertain. Sequences were derived from unstimulated CD4+ T cells sorted from spleen or lymph node cells, sampled before transplant. This CDR3 reads CASSPGLSTSGNTIYF. The CDR3 DNA sequence: TGTGCCAGCAGTCCCGGACTGTCTACCTCTGGAAACACCATATATTTT.